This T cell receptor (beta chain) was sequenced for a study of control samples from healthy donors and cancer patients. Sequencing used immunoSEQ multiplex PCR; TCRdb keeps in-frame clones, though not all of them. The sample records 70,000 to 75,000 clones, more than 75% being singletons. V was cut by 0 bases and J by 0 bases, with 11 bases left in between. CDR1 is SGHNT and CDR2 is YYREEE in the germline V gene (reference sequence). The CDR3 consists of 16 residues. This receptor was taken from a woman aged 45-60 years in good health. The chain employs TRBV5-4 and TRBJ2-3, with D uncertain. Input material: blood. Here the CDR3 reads CASSLAAKISTDTQYF. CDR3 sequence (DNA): TGTGCCAGCAGCTTGGCCGCAAAGATTAGCACAGATACGCAGTATTTT.